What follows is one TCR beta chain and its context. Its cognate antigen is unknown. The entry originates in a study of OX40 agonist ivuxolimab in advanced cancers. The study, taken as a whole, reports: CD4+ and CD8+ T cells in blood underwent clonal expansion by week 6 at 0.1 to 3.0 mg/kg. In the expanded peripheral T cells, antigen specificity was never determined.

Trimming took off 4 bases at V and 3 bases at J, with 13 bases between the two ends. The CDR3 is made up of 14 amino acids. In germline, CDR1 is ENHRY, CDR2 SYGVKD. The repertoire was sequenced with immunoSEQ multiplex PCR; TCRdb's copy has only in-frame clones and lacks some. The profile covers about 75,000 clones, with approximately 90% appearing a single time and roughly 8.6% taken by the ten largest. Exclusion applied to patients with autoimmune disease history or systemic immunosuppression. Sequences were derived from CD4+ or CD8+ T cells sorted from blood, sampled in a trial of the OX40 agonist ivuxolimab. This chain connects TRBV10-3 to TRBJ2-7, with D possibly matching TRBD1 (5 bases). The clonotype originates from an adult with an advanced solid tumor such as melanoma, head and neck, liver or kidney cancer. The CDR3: CAISGQTPIYEQYF. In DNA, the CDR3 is TGTGCCATCAGTGGACAGACACCCATCTACGAGCAGTACTTC.